This T cell receptor (beta chain) originates from a study of radiation and T cells in renal cell carcinoma. Time point denoted: baseline pretreatment blood. The sample's treatment: 15 Gy SBRT to primary tumor, nephrectomy 4 weeks later. Clear cell pathology was present in this patient's renal cell carcinoma. Germline lookup yields CDR1 LNHDA and CDR2 SQIVND (reference sequence). V gave up 4 bases and J gave up 2 bases, with 15 bases separating them. The CDR3 covers 15 residues. The protocol was immunoSEQ multiplex PCR, while the TCRdb copy is restricted to in-frame clones and leaves out a portion. The table lists approximately 63,000 clones, over 70% of them singletons. Study results and limitations: In blood, top tumor clones expanded by 2 weeks, shrinking by 4.

As for this clone: Its antigen is as yet unknown.

The genes are TRBV19 and TRBJ2-7; the D gene is possibly TRBD2 (6 bases). This sequence was found in a man in his 60s with renal cell carcinoma. Here the sequenced sample was blood, taken from a patient whose treatment included radiotherapy and nephrectomy. CDR3 coding DNA: TGTGCCAGTAGTAGAACCGGGGGTACCACCTACGAGCAGTACTTC. Translation gives CASSRTGGTTYEQYF.